The rows below give T cell receptor beta chains drawn from one sample of a study of CD8 T cells in Susac syndrome. MiXCR was run by TCRdb on the immunoSEQ multiplex PCR reads, yielding one entry per CDR3 protein. The sample carries roughly 140,000 distinct CDR3 sequences, about 95% recorded once. Specimen: CD8+ T cells from PBMCs. These receptors all come from a human donor with multiple sclerosis. CDR3s include the opening cysteine and the closing phenylalanine or tryptophan. A D gene is named only where the DNA matches it firmly. The size of a clone is reported for some rows only, either as once, few or many, or as a class for expanded clones.

d_call j_call v_call clone_size cdr3_nt cdr3_aa
TRBD1 TRBJ2-1 TRBV20-1 NA TGCAGTGCTATCCAGGGGGATTACAATGAGCAGTTCTTC CSAIQGDYNEQFF
NA TRBJ1-1 TRBV15 NA TGTGCCACCAGCAGAGATGGCAATGAAGCTTTCTTT CATSRDGNEAFF
TRBD1 TRBJ2-1 TRBV11-2 NA TGTGCCAGCAGCTTAGCGAAGGGGGCGTACAATGAGCAGTTCTTC CASSLAKGAYNEQFF
NA TRBJ1-1 TRBV30 NA TGTGCCTGGAGTTGGGAGACTGAAGCTTTCTTT CAWSWETEAFF
TRBD1 TRBJ1-1 TRBV18 NA TGTGCCAGCTCACCAATCGACAGGGTCAATGAAGCTTTCTTT CASSPIDRVNEAFF
NA TRBJ1-1 TRBV18 NA TGTGCCAGCTCACCGCCAGGGACGAACACTGAAGCTTTCTTT CASSPPGTNTEAFF
NA TRBJ1-3 TRBV12-3/TRBV12-4 NA TGTGCCAGCGAGGCAGGGGCTGGAAACACCATATATTTT CASEAGAGNTIYF
TRBD1 TRBJ1-1 TRBV7-9 NA TGTGCCAGCAGCGTAAACAGGGGGGAGGGCACTGAAGCTTTCTTT CASSVNRGEGTEAFF
NA TRBJ1-1 TRBV30 once TGTGCCTGGAGTGACTCAAGGGCTGAAGCTTTCTTT CAWSDSRAEAFF
NA TRBJ2-3 TRBV20-1 NA TGCAGTGCTAGAGATCCGGGATCCAGCACAGATACGCAGTATTTT CSARDPGSSTDTQYF
NA TRBJ2-1 TRBV12-3/TRBV12-4 NA TGTGCCAGCAGTTTTCCCTCTTACGAGCAGTTCTTC CASSFPSYEQFF
TRBD1 TRBJ2-5 TRBV7-6 NA TGTGCCAGCAGCTTAGAAGGACAGGGATGGCCGACCCAGTACTTC CASSLEGQGWPTQYF
NA TRBJ2-1 TRBV7-8 once TGTGCCAGCAGCATATGGGCGAATGAGCAGTTCTTC CASSIWANEQFF
NA TRBJ2-5 TRBV5-4 NA TGTGCCAGCAGCTACAATACTAGAAAAGAGACCCAGTACTTC CASSYNTRKETQYF
NA TRBJ1-2 TRBV30 NA TGTGCCTGGAGTACCGGGACCAACTATGGCTACACCTTC CAWSTGTNYGYTF
TRBD1 TRBJ1-1 TRBV2 once TGTGCCAGCAGTGTTCCACGGACAGGAGCTAACACTGAAGCTTTCTTT CASSVPRTGANTEAFF
TRBD2 TRBJ2-7 TRBV4-2 NA TGTGCCAGCAGCCAGTCACTAGCGGGGAGCGAGCAGTACTTC CASSQSLAGSEQYF